This T cell receptor beta chain was sequenced during a study of blood T cell repertoires in COVID-19. Study summary: From the United States, Italy and Spain came samples of acute and convalescent COVID-19. T cells, B-cell-depleted T cells, or PBMCs supplied cDNA or gDNA.

Patients from Seattle were sampled longitudinally, starting during active infection. Study processing details: Researchers report that nucleated cell counts were estimated from reference gene primer amplification. Sequenced by immunoSEQ multiplex PCR; TCRdb stores in-frame clones only, minus some. The V and J calls and clone size are taken from that table; D and trimming were inferred from the DNA. Among some 200,000 clones listed, approximately 87% were seen once. Trimming took 0 bases from V and 7 from J; bases not matched to a gene: 8. The CDR3 is 16 residues long. Per the germline V gene, CDR1 is LNHNV and CDR2 is YYDKDF (reference sequence).

V is TRBV15 and J is TRBJ2-7, with TRBD2 matching 11 bases. This receptor was obtained from a woman aged 55-75 years with COVID-19, enrolled during active disease. The material sequenced was peripheral blood. This CDR3 is CATSRDPGLAAGEQYF. In DNA form, the CDR3 reads TGTGCCACCAGCAGAGATCCGGGACTAGCGGCGGGGGAGCAGTACTTC.